Presented here are 18 T cell receptor beta chains from one specimen sequenced in a study of glioma-infiltrating T cells. Amplification of TCR alpha and beta CDR3 regions from RNA used iRepertoire nested multiplex PCR. TCRdb re-analysed the multiplex PCR reads in MiXCR, keeping a single row per CDR3 protein. In the table there are approximately 120,000 distinct CDR3 sequences, approximately 26% of which are singletons. The sample was glioma tissue, nonneoplastic brain tissue, or PBMCs (not recorded which). These receptors all come from a human donor with low-grade glioma or glioblastoma, undergoing nonglioma brain surgery, or in good health (not recorded which).

This clonotype was seen at least ten times. This chain uses TRBV6-1 with TRBJ2-1; possible D gene TRBD2, 5 bases. Germline CDR1 and CDR2: MNHNS and SASEGT. The CDR3 is made up of 13 amino acids. Trimming removed 6 bases at V and 10 bases at J, with 16 bases between. The CDR3 DNA reads TGTGCCAGCAGCCGTACTAGTCTTAGCGAGCAGTTCTTC. The encoded protein is CASSRTSLSEQFF.

The V call is TRBV10-2, the J call TRBJ2-2; 7 bases are a match to TRBD2. Germline CDR1 is WSHSY and CDR2 is SAAADI. The CDR3 consists of 15 residues. Unmatched junction bases numbered 7, after V lost 8 bases and J lost 1 base. The CDR3 protein is CASGGAGENTGELFF. CDR3 sequence (DNA): TGCGCCAGCGGAGGGGCGGGAGAGAACACCGGGGAGCTGTTTTTT.

V gene TRBV12-3 or TRBV12-4 combines with J gene TRBJ2-7, with D unresolved. V lost 6 bases to trimming and J lost 0 bases, with 9 bases between them. The CDR3 consists of 13 residues. CDR3 region: CASSNKGSYEQYF. DNA for the CDR3: TGTGCCAGCAGCAATAAGGGCTCCTACGAGCAGTACTTC.

Points on this clonotype: This may stem from a read error, because a much larger clone lies one nucleotide away. The rearrangement joins TRBV9 to TRBJ1-3; maybe TRBD1 (6 bases). Germline CDR1 is SGDLS and CDR2 is YYNGEE. The CDR3 extends over 15 amino acids. The CDR3 reads CASRVGAGDGNTIYF. The CDR3 DNA sequence: TGTGCCAGCAGAGTAGGGGCAGGGGATGGAAACACCATATATTTT.

This clonotype was counted only a few times. The chain couples TRBV11-2 to TRBJ2-3, with 10 positions matching TRBD2. J was trimmed by 5 bases and V by 4 bases; bases with no gene match: 12. CDR1 and CDR2 from the germline V gene are SGHAT and FQNNGV. The CDR3 sequence is 17 residues long. CDR3 residues: CASSSRTSGGIRDTQYF. DNA of the CDR3: TGTGCCAGCAGCTCGCGGACTAGCGGAGGGATTAGAGATACGCAGTATTTT.

This clonotype has at least ten counts. The rearrangement links TRBV20-1 to TRBJ2-5; perhaps TRBD2 as D (6 bases). CDR3 length: 16 residues. In germline, CDR1 is DFQATT, CDR2 SNEGSKA (reference sequence). Trimming pared 0 bases from V and 5 bases from J, leaving 19 bases between. The CDR3 loop reads CSARDSGTPKRETQYF. The CDR3, as DNA: TGCAGTGCTAGAGACTCCGGGACTCCAAAGAGGGAGACCCAGTACTTC.

Turning to this clonotype: A much bigger clone sits one base away, suggesting this may be a read error. The chain has TRBV10-3 and TRBJ1-5; 8 nucleotides line up with TRBD1. The CDR3 contains 19 residues. Germline CDR1 and CDR2: ENHRY and SYGVKD. CDR3 bases: TGTGCCATCAGTGAGTTCACAGGGGGGACAACTGCCGACAATCAGCACCAGCATTTT. Translating gives CAISEFTGGTTADNQHQHF.

This clonotype was observed many times. The chain employs TRBV5-1 and TRBJ1-1; maybe TRBD1 (5 bases). This CDR3 comprises 15 residues. CDR1 and CDR2 (germline): SGHRS, YFSETQ. Trimming cost V 1 base and J 0 bases, with 10 bases left between them. CDR3 sequence: CASSLNAGVNTEAFF. CDR3 DNA: TGCGCCAGCAGCTTGAATGCGGGGGTGAACACTGAAGCTTTCTTT.

This clonotype was counted many times. The genes are TRBV6-1 and TRBJ2-3; maybe TRBD2 (5 bases). Trimming shortened V by 4 bases and J by 6 bases, and 11 bases separated the two germline ends. CDR1 and CDR2 from the germline V gene are MNHNS and SASEGT. CDR3 size: 13 residues. CDR3 loop: CASSAGNPDTQYF. The CDR3 nucleotides read TGTGCCAGCAGTGCCGGGAATCCCGATACGCAGTATTTT.

V and J are TRBV18 and TRBJ1-5; a weak D match, TRBD1 (5 bases). Trimming cost V 3 bases and J 7 bases, with 13 bases left between them. This CDR3 region has 14 residues. The germline gives CDR1 KGHSH, CDR2 LQKENI. The CDR3 protein is CASSPGLGEQPQHF. CDR3 coding DNA: TGTGCCAGCTCACCTGGGTTAGGGGAACAGCCCCAGCATTTT.

A single count supports this clonotype. The CDR3: CASSLVQVRGTEAFF. The CDR3 region has the DNA TGTGCCAGCAGCCTTGTACAGGTTAGGGGCACTGAAGCTTTCTTT. V usage is TRBV7-2 and J usage is TRBJ1-1; D is possibly TRBD1 (5 bases). The CDR3 is 15 residues long. Trimming left V 5 bases short and J 4 bases short, with 17 bases between. The germline V gene has CDR1 SGHTA and CDR2 FQGNSA.

The CDR3 coding sequence is TGTGCCAGCAGCCCCCCGGGAAGGGCCTACGAGCAGTACTTC. Translation gives CASSPPGRAYEQYF. The chain recombines TRBV4-2 with TRBJ2-7; D might be TRBD2 (5 bases). This CDR3 comprises 14 residues. Per the germline V gene, CDR1 is LGHNA and CDR2 is YNFKEQ. Trimming cost V 4 bases and J 2 bases, with 12 bases left between them.

This clonotype appeared many times. The V call is TRBV4-2, the J call TRBJ1-6; TRBD1 is a possible D gene (5 bases). The CDR3 length is 17 residues. The V end was cut by 5 bases, the J end by 10 bases, with 24 bases between. From germline, CDR1 is LGHNA and CDR2 YNFKEQ. Here the CDR3 DNA reads TGTGCCAGCAGCTTACAGGTTGCGGACCCCGATATCTCACCCCTCCACTTT. Translating it yields CASSLQVADPDISPLHF.

This clonotype was seen repeatedly, ten times or more. The chain carries TRBV7-3 and TRBJ2-1; TRBD2 matches 9 bases. Germline V CDR1 and CDR2: SGHTA, FQGTGA. The V and J ends lost 4 bases and 1 base, in that order; junction bases with no gene match: 2. This CDR3 comprises 15 residues. CDR3 bases: TGTGCCAGCAGCTCCACTAGCGGGTCCTACAATGAGCAGTTCTTC. This translates into CASSSTSGSYNEQFF.

Notes on this clonotype: A read error is possible here, since a much larger clone lies one base away. The V call is TRBV2, the J call TRBJ2-7; TRBD1 aligns across 9 bases. Germline values: CDR1 SNHLY, CDR2 FYNNEI. V was clipped by 6 bases and J by 0 bases; unmatched bases: 9. CDR3 length: 16 residues. The CDR3 spells CASRGPRTGDSYEQYF. As DNA, the CDR3 is TGTGCCAGCAGGGGCCCCAGGACAGGGGACTCCTACGAGCAGTACTTC. Full variable domain (missing parts from reference TRBV2 and TRBJ2-7): EPEVTQTPSHQVTQMGQEVILRCVPISNHLYFYWYRQILGQKVEFLVSFYNNEISEKSEIFDDQFSVERPDGSNFTLKIRSTKLEDSAMYFCASRGPRTGDSYEQYFGPGTRLTVT.

J is TRBJ2-7 and V is TRBV6-2 or TRBV6-3, with 11 nucleotides matching TRBD2. CDR3 size: 17 residues. The J segment lost 8 bases and the V segment lost 8 bases, leaving 20 bases of the junction unmatched. Germline V lookup: CDR1 MNHEY, CDR2 SVGEGT. CDR3 amino acids: CASCPKRGTSGNTKQYF. The CDR3 coding sequence is TGTGCCAGCTGCCCTAAGAGGGGGACTAGCGGTAATACGAAGCAGTACTTC.

This clonotype was observed at least ten times. The chain carries TRBV7-2 and TRBJ1-2, with D possibly matching TRBD1 (6 bases). The CDR3 covers 17 residues. CDR1 and CDR2 from the germline V gene are SGHTA and FQGNSA. V gave up 1 base and J gave up 2 bases, with 17 bases separating them. CDR3 amino acids: CASSLDIVTGRNYGYTF. DNA of the CDR3: TGTGCCAGCAGCTTAGATATTGTGACAGGAAGGAACTATGGCTACACCTTC.

At least ten counts were recorded for this clonotype. CDR3 region: CASSPIQGDLSYNEQFF. For the CDR3, the DNA is TGTGCCAGCAGCCCGATCCAGGGGGACCTCTCCTACAATGAGCAGTTCTTC. V and J are TRBV11-1 and TRBJ2-1; TRBD1 matches at 7 bases. The CDR3 totals 17 residues. CDR1 SGHAT and CDR2 FQDESV come from the germline V gene (reference sequence). V shed 5 bases, J shed 0 bases, and the junction held 10 bases outside the gene matches.